This entry features one TCR beta chain sequence. The target of this receptor is not known. The input lacks base qualities; no much larger clone sits a single base away. The CDR3 goes from the cysteine to the phenylalanine over 14 residues. Solely the CDR3 DNA is kept, with 42 bases framed from the first base. Between the V and J ends, shortened by 1 base and 2 bases respectively, the junction contains 3 bases. Based on the germline V gene, the CDR1 and CDR2 sequences are LGHNA and YNFKEQ. These data are taken from a study of beta chain features in type 1 diabetes (dated 2018 in TCRdb). Study-level background: Mean age, gender distribution, total cell number and subset yield did not differ between patients and healthy donors. A total of approximately 100 million sorted cells were examined across all samples, and the number of cells per subset was strongly correlated with RNA yield. The study compared the TCRB repertoires of sorted circulating CD4+ T cell subsets in recently diagnosed type 1 diabetes patients with those in matched healthy donors. Regulatory and stem cell-like memory subsets were obtained from only 8 patients and about eight healthy donors, while naive and central memory subsets were obtained from all 30 or so donors. Overall study outcomes, separate from this receptor: Because cDNA rather than genomic DNA was sequenced, highly expressing activated cells could have been over-represented, although no difference in activation and CD3 levels was found between groups. PCR may preferentially amplify shorter templates, but because patient and control samples were amplified and corrected together, any resulting skew would affect both groups equally. At VDJ recombination sites, patients with type 1 diabetes made fewer insertions and deleted more nucleotides, a pattern implying thymic rearrangement abnormalities. Only small numbers of individuals were included in the HLA sub-analyses, which left unresolved whether HLA type had any influence on TCRB rearrangement. Naive, central memory and regulatory TCRB repertoires appeared to be more similar among patients than among healthy donors. Type 1 diabetes patients showed a moderate but significant shortening of TCRB CDR3 length in all four CD4+ subsets.

A single peripheral blood draw of around 0.11 L on average was collected from each donor into heparinised tubes. A BD FACSAria II was used to sort naive, central memory, regulatory and stem cell-like memory CD4+ T cells with a panel that included CD45RO, CCR7, CD25, CD127, CD95 and CD27. All sorted populations exceeded 95% purity. PBMCs were separated immediately by Lymphoprep density gradient centrifugation and were stained directly, without being cultured. So that batch effects would be minimized, each experiment stained and sorted samples in pairs, pairing one healthy donor with one patient. The entire isolated RNA was reverse transcribed using the High Capacity cDNA Reverse Transcription Kit, and thus expressed TCRB transcripts were sequenced. Deep immunoSEQ sequencing was applied to naive, central memory and regulatory T cell samples, giving an average of about 3.7 million total reads per sample. Sorted cells were lysed in RLT buffer, and RNA was extracted using DNase-treated RNeasy Micro or Mini kits according to cell number. Each cell subset was processed on its own to prevent cross-contamination, while patient and healthy donor samples were processed together. The immunoSEQ multiplex PCR was used to amplify TCRB sequences from cDNA, yielding 87-bp fragments that span the CDR3 region. Amplicons were sequenced on the Illumina HiSeq platform. The original methods were these. PCR bias was corrected computationally using synthetic template baselines, and reads within Hamming distance 2 were collapsed, with unmergeable singletons discarded. Reads were aligned against IMGT to assign V, D and J genes, CDR3 length and insertions or deletions at six rearrangement sites. Clonotype counts were normalized to sorted cell number within each subset before computing true diversity and Gini coefficients with the tcR R package. The overlap coefficient, calculated on TCRB nucleotide sequences, was used to quantify repertoire sharing. Out-of-frame TCRB sequences from naive cells were analyzed to stand in for the pre-selection repertoire. As stored in TCRdb, this immuneACCESS dataset retains in-frame rearrangements with V and J assigned. A fraction of the clones does not appear; measured against another copy, unresolved V genes explain less than half of the discrepancy, and the remainder lacks a known reason. V and J calls and clone size come straight from that table; D and trimming were deduced from the DNA. Here the sample has 850,000 to 900,000 clones; about a sixth occur a single time. The leading ten clones occupy 0.02% to 0.025% of the sample.

The sequence was collected from a woman in her late teens or twenties in good health. The sequence links TRBV4-2 to TRBJ2-6, with an unclear D gene assignment. What was sequenced was naive CD4+ T cells from blood. The cell subset or site label, read with the paper, signifies: true naive CD4+ T cells. This receptor has the CDR3 CASSQGAGANVLTF. The nucleotide sequence reads as follows: TGTGCCAGCAGCCAAGGGGCTGGGGCCAACGTCCTGACTTTC.